This is a list of T cell receptor beta chains from one sample in a study of beta chain features in type 1 diabetes. Some clones are missing from TCRdb's copy, which holds only in-frame ones; the method was immunoSEQ multiplex PCR. The table lists around 430,000 clones, approximately 28% of them singletons. Sequenced sample: naive CD4+ T cells from blood. Source of these receptors: a man aged 18 to 30 in good health. The CDR3 runs from the conserved cysteine through the conserved F or W. The D gene is left open where the match is weak. Size tells how often a clone was seen (once, few, many) or the class of an expanded clone, and some rows leave it out.

D,V,size,J,CDR3,DNA
NA,TRBV18,NA,TRBJ2-1,CASSPPSGGSYNEQFF,TGTGCCAGCTCACCACCGTCAGGAGGGTCCTACAATGAGCAGTTCTTC
TRBD2,TRBV9,NA,TRBJ2-2,CASSLGGRANTGELFF,TGTGCCAGCAGCCTAGGAGGGAGGGCGAACACCGGGGAGCTGTTTTTT
TRBD2,TRBV7-2,NA,TRBJ2-4,CASSLRGVENIQYF,TGTGCCAGCAGCTTACGGGGGGTTGAAAACATTCAGTACTTC
NA,TRBV7-9,few,TRBJ2-2,CASRDPGELFF,TGTGCCAGCAGGGACCCCGGGGAGCTGTTTTTT
NA,TRBV4-1,NA,TRBJ2-5,CASSQVGATSAQTQYF,TGCGCCAGCAGCCAAGTCGGGGCTACTAGTGCGCAGACCCAGTACTTC
NA,TRBV30,NA,TRBJ1-5,CAWGGSNQPQHF,TGTGCCTGGGGGGGTAGCAATCAGCCCCAGCATTTT
TRBD2,TRBV28,NA,TRBJ2-7,CASSLLGGEKSEQYF,TGTGCCAGCAGTTTATTGGGAGGGGAGAAGAGCGAGCAGTACTTC
NA,TRBV5-6,NA,TRBJ2-7,CASSRTDYEQYF,TGTGCCAGCAGCCGGACAGACTACGAGCAGTACTTC
TRBD1,TRBV2,few,TRBJ2-1,CASSFDRVYDNEQFF,TGTGCCAGCAGTTTTGACAGGGTATATGACAATGAGCAGTTCTTC
NA,TRBV10-3,few,TRBJ2-1,CAISEEAGRNEQFF,TGTGCCATCAGTGAGGAGGCGGGACGAAATGAGCAGTTCTTC
TRBD2,TRBV14,few,TRBJ2-1,CASTVSGSNEQFF,TGTGCCAGCACGGTCAGCGGGAGCAATGAGCAGTTCTTC
TRBD1,TRBV30,few,TRBJ2-7,CAWSRDRATYEQYF,TGTGCCTGGAGTAGGGACAGGGCCACCTACGAGCAGTACTTC
NA,TRBV30,NA,TRBJ2-7,CAWSLPGLRRYEQYF,TGTGCCTGGAGCCTCCCTGGACTCAGACGTTACGAGCAGTACTTC
NA,TRBV4-3,NA,TRBJ2-4,CASSQSSPEGAKNIQYF,TGCGCCAGCAGCCAATCCAGCCCGGAGGGAGCCAAAAACATTCAGTACTTC